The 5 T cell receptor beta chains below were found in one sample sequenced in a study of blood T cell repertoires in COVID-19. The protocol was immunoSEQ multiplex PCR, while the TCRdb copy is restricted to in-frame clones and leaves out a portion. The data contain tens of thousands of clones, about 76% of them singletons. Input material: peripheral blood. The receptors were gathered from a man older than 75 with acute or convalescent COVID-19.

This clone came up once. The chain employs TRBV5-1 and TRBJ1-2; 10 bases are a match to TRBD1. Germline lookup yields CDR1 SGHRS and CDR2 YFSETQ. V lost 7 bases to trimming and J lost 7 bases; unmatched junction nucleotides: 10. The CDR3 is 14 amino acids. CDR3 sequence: CASRPGTGVGGYTF. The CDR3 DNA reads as TGCGCCAGCCGTCCCGGGACAGGGGTCGGTGGCTACACCTTC.

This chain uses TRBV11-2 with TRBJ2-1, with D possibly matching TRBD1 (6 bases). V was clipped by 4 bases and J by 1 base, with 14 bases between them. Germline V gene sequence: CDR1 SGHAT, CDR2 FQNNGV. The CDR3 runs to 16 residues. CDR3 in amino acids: CASSSRTALSYNEQFF. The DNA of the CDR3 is TGTGCCAGCAGCTCACGGACAGCCCTTTCCTACAATGAGCAGTTCTTC. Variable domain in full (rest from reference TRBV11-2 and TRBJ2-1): EAGVAQSPRYKIIEKRQSVAFWCNPISGHATLYWYQQILGQGPKLLIQFQNNGVVDDSQLPKDRFSAERLKGVDSTLKIQPAKLEDSAVYLCASSSRTALSYNEQFFGPGTRLTVL.

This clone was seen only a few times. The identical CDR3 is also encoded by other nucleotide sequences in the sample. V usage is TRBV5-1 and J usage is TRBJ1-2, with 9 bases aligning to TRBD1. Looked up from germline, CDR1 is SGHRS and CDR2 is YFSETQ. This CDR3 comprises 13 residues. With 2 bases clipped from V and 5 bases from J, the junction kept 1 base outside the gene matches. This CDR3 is CASSLGTGYGYTF. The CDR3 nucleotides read TGCGCCAGCAGCTTAGGGACAGGGTATGGCTACACCTTC.

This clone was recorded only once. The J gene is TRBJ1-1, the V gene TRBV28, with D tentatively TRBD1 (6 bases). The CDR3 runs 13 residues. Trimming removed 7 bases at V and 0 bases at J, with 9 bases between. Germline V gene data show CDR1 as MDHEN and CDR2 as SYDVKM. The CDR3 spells CASIRQVNTEAFF. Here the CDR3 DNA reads TGTGCCAGCATTAGACAGGTGAACACTGAAGCTTTCTTT.

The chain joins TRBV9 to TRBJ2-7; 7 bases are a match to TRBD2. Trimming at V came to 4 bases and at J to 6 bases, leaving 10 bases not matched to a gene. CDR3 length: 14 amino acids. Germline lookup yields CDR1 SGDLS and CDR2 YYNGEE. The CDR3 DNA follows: TGTGCCAGCAGCCCGCAACTAGCGAGTGGCGAGCAGTACTTC. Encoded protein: CASSPQLASGEQYF.